This TCR beta chain came from a study of cytomegalovirus exposure and HLA in healthy donors. Study-wide points: For TCR beta chains, V- and J-gene trimming was later linked to a missense DCLRE1C variant. While the bulk of TCR sequences proved rare, some public TCRs turned up in many donors. Some TCR beta chains (roughly 160 of them) were listed as cytomegalovirus-associated.

It was with 60 Vbeta and 13 Jbeta primers that the PCR ran. Measured with immunoSEQ multiplex PCR; TCRdb has only the in-frame clones, and not every one. The sample has 160,000 or so clones, almost 80% seen once. About this clone itself: The target antigen is unknown.

The receptor was isolated from a male donor in good health and CMV-seronegative. The specimen was PBMCs.

This chain's CDR3 is CATSKPHGQGDNEKLFF. The CDR3 DNA reads TGTGCCACCAGCAAACCCCACGGACAGGGGGATAATGAAAAACTGTTTTTT. J is TRBJ1-4 and V is TRBV15; 10 bases agree with TRBD1. Trimming removed 4 bases from V and 4 bases from J; junction bases left unmatched: 9. The CDR3 is 17 residues long. The germline gives CDR1 LNHNV, CDR2 YYDKDF (reference sequence).